This is a list of T cell receptor beta chains from one sample in a study of monozygotic twins with cystic fibrosis. TCRdb's copy holds only in-frame clones and misses some; the assay was immunoSEQ multiplex PCR. The data show about 14,000 clones, with 85% to 95% seen just once and 9.3% held by the top ten. The material sequenced was blood. Receptors were obtained from a girl aged 2 to 9 with cystic fibrosis. CDR3s include the opening cysteine and the closing phenylalanine or tryptophan. The D gene is left open where the match is weak. Clone size is not always given. Where it is, it says once, few, many or a class for expanded clones.

d_call | j_call | clone_size | v_call | cdr3_nt | cdr3_aa
NA | TRBJ2-7 | NA | TRBV6-5 | TGTGCCAGCAGTAAAGATACCAGCGAGTACTTC | CASSKDTSEYF
NA | TRBJ1-2 | NA | TRBV5-1 | TGCGCCAGCACCGAACAGGGCGGTAACTATGGCTACACCTTC | CASTEQGGNYGYTF
NA | TRBJ2-3 | NA | TRBV19 | TGTGCCAGTAGTATAGGCGCAACAGATACGCAGTATTTT | CASSIGATDTQYF
TRBD1 | TRBJ2-1 | NA | TRBV29-1 | TGCAGCGTTGAAGATTGGAGACAGGGGGCGCGGGAGCAGTTCTTC | CSVEDWRQGAREQFF
NA | TRBJ2-3 | NA | TRBV6-5 | TGTGCCAGCAAGGAGGGACCTAGCGGCACAGATACGCAGTATTTT | CASKEGPSGTDTQYF
NA | TRBJ2-1 | NA | TRBV20-1 | TGCAGTGCTTCAGCGAACGATGAGCAGTTCTTC | CSASANDEQFF
NA | TRBJ1-3 | NA | TRBV30 | TGTGCCTGGGGGGGTGGAAACACCATATATTTT | CAWGGGNTIYF
NA | TRBJ2-7 | NA | TRBV18 | TGTGCCAGCTCACCACCGCAGCAGGGGACCTACGAGCAGTACTTC | CASSPPQQGTYEQYF
TRBD2 | TRBJ2-3 | NA | TRBV2 | TGTGCCAGCAGTACTAGCGGGAGGGGGGATACGCAGTATTTT | CASSTSGRGDTQYF
NA | TRBJ2-7 | NA | TRBV28 | TGTGCCAGCAGTTTTGTAGGGAACGAGCAGTACTTC | CASSFVGNEQYF
NA | TRBJ2-1 | NA | TRBV21-1 | TGTGCCACCGGGCTGCTAGCGGGAGGACTCAATGAGCAGTTCTTC | CATGLLAGGLNEQFF
TRBD2 | TRBJ2-3 | NA | TRBV9 | TGTGCCAGCAGCGTAGGGGCTAGCGGGCTATCAGATACGCAGTATTTT | CASSVGASGLSDTQYF
NA | TRBJ1-3 | few | TRBV7-9 | TGTGCCAGCAGCCTTCGAAGGGTCTCTGGAAACACCATATATTTT | CASSLRRVSGNTIYF
TRBD2 | TRBJ2-1 | NA | TRBV28 | TGTGCCACCGGACTAGTTAAATTTCATGAGCAGTTCTTC | CATGLVKFHEQFF
TRBD2 | TRBJ2-1 | NA | TRBV4-1 | TGCGCCAGCAGCCAAGAGGCGGGAGGGGGGTACAATGAGCAGTTCTTC | CASSQEAGGGYNEQFF
TRBD2 | TRBJ2-5 | NA | TRBV29-1 | TGCAGCGTCGATGGGACTAGCGGAGATCAAGAGACCCAGTACTTC | CSVDGTSGDQETQYF
TRBD2 | TRBJ2-5 | NA | TRBV14 | TGTGCCAGCAGCCAAGATCTGCGGGGGGCGGGAGAGACCCAGTACTTC | CASSQDLRGAGETQYF
NA | TRBJ2-2 | NA | TRBV5-1 | TGCGCCAGCAGCTTTCGGACACGTACGAACACCGGGGAGCTGTTTTTT | CASSFRTRTNTGELFF
NA | TRBJ2-5 | NA | TRBV11-2 | TGTGCCAGCAGCTTAGTCAACTGGGAGACCCAGTACTTC | CASSLVNWETQYF
TRBD1 | TRBJ2-7 | NA | TRBV4-1 | TGCGCCAGCAGCCAAGAAAGGGCGACCGGGACAGCCTCCTACGAGCAGTACTTC | CASSQERATGTASYEQYF
TRBD1 | TRBJ1-1 | NA | TRBV29-1 | TGCAGCGCCGAACGGGACAGTATGAACACTGAAGCTTTCTTT | CSAERDSMNTEAFF
NA | TRBJ2-7 | NA | TRBV11-3 | TGTGCCAGCAGCTGGGACGGGAGCTCCTACGAGCAGTACTTC | CASSWDGSSYEQYF
NA | TRBJ2-7 | NA | TRBV29-1 | TGCAGCGTTCACACGGGACCTTACGAGCAGTACTTC | CSVHTGPYEQYF
TRBD1 | TRBJ2-1 | once | TRBV18 | TGTGCCAGCTCACCCTATACAGGGGGGTTCGATGAGCAGTTCTTC | CASSPYTGGFDEQFF
NA | TRBJ2-1 | NA | TRBV7-9 | TGTGCCAGCAGCCCCTTACAGGGATGGACCTACAATGAGCAGTTCTTC | CASSPLQGWTYNEQFF
NA | TRBJ1-1 | NA | TRBV28 | TGTGCCAGCAGTTTGTCCCTTGGCACTGAAGCTTTCTTT | CASSLSLGTEAFF
TRBD2 | TRBJ2-7 | medium-sized | TRBV30 | TGTGCCTGGGAAAGGCTAGCGGGAACCCCGAGCTCCTACGAGCAGTACTTC | CAWERLAGTPSSYEQYF
NA | TRBJ1-2 | NA | TRBV7-2 | TGTGCCAGCAGCTTAGTGCGAGGGAACTATGGCTACACCTTC | CASSLVRGNYGYTF
NA | TRBJ2-1 | NA | TRBV7-6 | TGTGCCAGCAGTTTGGGCGGGGTATACAATGAGCAGTTCTTC | CASSLGGVYNEQFF
NA | TRBJ1-1 | NA | TRBV30 | TGTGCCTGGAGTAGGAGACATGTTAACACTGAAGCTTTCTTT | CAWSRRHVNTEAFF
NA | TRBJ1-4 | NA | TRBV27 | TGTGCCAGCAGTTTACGGGCCCTAAGAGGTGAAAAACTGTTTTTT | CASSLRALRGEKLFF
NA | TRBJ1-1 | NA | TRBV9 | TGTGCCAGCAGCGAGTCCGACAGGTTTGGATTTCGCGAGAACACTGAAGCTTTCTTT | CASSESDRFGFRENTEAFF
TRBD1 | TRBJ2-7 | NA | TRBV4-2 | TGTGCCAGCAGCCAGGATACCGGGACAGGGGATAGAAGACAGTACTTC | CASSQDTGTGDRRQYF
NA | TRBJ2-7 | NA | TRBV30 | TGTGCCTGGAGTGTAAGTCCCTACGAGCAGTACTTC | CAWSVSPYEQYF
NA | TRBJ1-1 | NA | TRBV6-6 | TGTGCCAGCAGTGGACAGTTGGCCACTGAAGCTTTCTTT | CASSGQLATEAFF